These 32 T cell receptor beta chains came from one sample sequenced in a study of T cells in Graves' hyperthyroidism and ophthalmopathy. Researchers amplified the TCR beta CDR3 regions from RNA transcripts. Initially, a first-round RT-PCR of the TCR CDR3 employed the HTBI primer set. TCRdb re-analysed the multiplex PCR reads in MiXCR, keeping a single row per CDR3 protein. Among about 110,000 distinct CDR3 sequences listed, roughly 15% were seen once. Input material: blood. These receptors originate from a woman between 50 and 59 years old with Graves' hyperthyroidism.

This clonotype was picked up many times. The rearrangement links TRBV7-9 to TRBJ2-3; TRBD2 matches 14 bases. There are 16 residues in the CDR3. Losses at the gene ends were 5 bases for V and 2 bases for J; bases not matched to a gene: 3. Germline V lookup: CDR1 SEHNR, CDR2 FQNEAQ (reference sequence). CDR3 sequence: CASSLGLAGVTDTQYF. The CDR3 DNA sequence: TGTGCCAGCAGCCTGGGACTAGCGGGAGTCACAGATACGCAGTATTTT.

Only a few counts were recorded for this clonotype. This chain connects TRBV19 to TRBJ1-5, with 10 bases lining up with TRBD1. Germline-derived CDR1 and CDR2 are LNHDA and SQIVND (reference sequence). The length of the CDR3 is 15 residues. Trimming cost V 7 bases and J 7 bases; bases outside gene matches: 10. The CDR3 loop is CASKGRDRGGQPQHF. CDR3 DNA: TGTGCCAGTAAAGGGAGGGACAGGGGAGGCCAGCCCCAGCATTTT.

This chain connects TRBV11-2 to TRBJ2-1; 11 nucleotides line up with TRBD2. The CDR3 is 16 amino acids. CDR1 SGHAT and CDR2 FQNNGV come from the germline V gene. V lost 6 bases and J lost 8; bases outside the gene matches: 12. In DNA, the CDR3 is TGTGCCAGCAGGGACCTTACTAGCGGGAGTCGGGATGAGCAGTTCTTC. Protein sequence: CASRDLTSGSRDEQFF.

The rearrangement links TRBV28 to TRBJ2-1, with D possibly being TRBD1 (6 bases). CDR3 length: 15 amino acids. CDR1 and CDR2 from the germline V gene are MDHEN and SYDVKM. V was clipped by 3 bases and J by 2 bases, with 11 bases between them. The CDR3 nucleotides read TGTGCCAGCAGTTTGAGGGACATCCCCTACAATGAGCAGTTCTTC. Translation: CASSLRDIPYNEQFF.

This clonotype came up many times. This chain connects TRBV7-8 to TRBJ2-3; D is ambiguous. The CDR3 covers 15 residues. V gave up 8 bases and J gave up 4 bases, with 19 bases separating them. Germline lookup yields CDR1 SGHVS and CDR2 FQNEAQ. The CDR3 DNA reads as TGTGCCAGCCACGACCCGTTTCGCAGGCCAGATACGCAGTATTTT. Amino acids: CASHDPFRRPDTQYF.

This chain uses TRBV10-3 with TRBJ2-5, with D perhaps TRBD2 (5 bases). V gave up 5 bases and J gave up 5 bases, with 18 bases separating them. Germline V gene lookup returns CDR1 ENHRY and CDR2 SYGVKD. The CDR3 contains 15 residues. The CDR3 nucleotides are TGTGCCATCAGTATAGCGTTCTCCCCGGTCGAGACCCAGTACTTC. Encoded protein: CAISIAFSPVETQYF.

This clonotype is a singleton in its sample. The V and J genes are TRBV12-3 or TRBV12-4 and TRBJ2-7, with D perhaps TRBD2 (5 bases). The V gene lost 4 bases and the J gene lost 7 bases, with 8 bases spanning the gap. The CDR3 consists of 11 residues. CDR3 coding DNA: TGTGCCAGCAGTTACAAGCGGGAGCAGTACTTC. This sequence encodes CASSYKREQYF.

J is TRBJ1-1 and V is TRBV5-6; D might be TRBD1 (5 bases). The length of the CDR3 is 14 residues. V lost 4 bases and J lost 4, with 14 bases in between. Germline V gives CDR1 SGHDT, CDR2 YYEEEE. The CDR3 DNA sequence: TGTGCCAGCAGCCCCAGGGAAGGGGCCACTGAAGCTTTCTTT. It translates to CASSPREGATEAFF.

This clonotype was recorded at least ten times. The J gene is TRBJ2-1, the V gene TRBV12-3 or TRBV12-4; D gene ambiguous. Trimming removed 3 bases at V and 6 bases at J, with 12 bases between. The CDR3 has 14 amino acids. The CDR3 loop reads CASSLPSWGNEQFF. The CDR3, as DNA: TGTGCCAGCAGTTTGCCATCGTGGGGCAATGAGCAGTTCTTC.

The chain links TRBV28 to TRBJ2-1, with TRBD2 identical over 9 bases. Germline-derived CDR1 and CDR2 are MDHEN and SYDVKM. The CDR3 contains 13 residues. J was trimmed by 7 bases and V by 6 bases; bases with no gene match: 4. The DNA for the CDR3 is TGTGCCAGCAGCAAAGCGGGAGGAAATGAGCAGTTCTTC. It is translated as CASSKAGGNEQFF.

In its sample, this clonotype was seen many times. The gene calls are TRBV30 and TRBJ2-7, with D perhaps being TRBD1 or TRBD2 (5 bases each). Trimming left V 2 bases short and J 3 bases short, with 11 bases between. Germline V gene sequence: CDR1 GTSNPN, CDR2 SVGIG (reference sequence). The CDR3 is made up of 13 amino acids. The CDR3 DNA follows: TGTGCCTGGAGTCAGGGAGCGATCTACGAGCAGTACTTC. Translating gives CAWSQGAIYEQYF. The complete variable domain, with remaining parts taken from reference TRBV30 and TRBJ2-7, reads SQTIHQWPATLVQPVGSPLSLECTVEGTSNPNLYWYRQAAGRGLQLLFYSVGIGQISSEVPQNLSASRPQDRQFILSSKKLLLSDSGFYLCAWSQGAIYEQYFGPGTRLTVT.

Many counts were recorded for this clonotype. J is TRBJ2-4 and V is TRBV6-1; 7 bases fit TRBD1. V lost 3 bases and J lost 6; bases outside the gene matches: 5. The CDR3 runs 14 residues. Germline CDR1 and CDR2: MNHNS and SASEGT. The CDR3 reads CASSDPGQSNIQYF. CDR3 DNA sequence: TGTGCCAGCAGTGATCCGGGACAGTCAAACATTCAGTACTTC.

This clonotype came up many times. V is TRBV20-1 and J is TRBJ2-5; D possibly matches TRBD1 or TRBD2 (5 bases each). CDR1 and CDR2 from the germline V gene are DFQATT and SNEGSKA (reference sequence). The length of the CDR3 is 15 residues. V shed 5 bases and J shed 1 base, with 17 bases lying between them. The DNA for the CDR3 is TGCAGTGCTCAAAAGATGGGACCGGTCCAAGAGACCCAGTACTTC. It codes for CSAQKMGPVQETQYF.

The V call is TRBV20-1, the J call TRBJ2-1; 13 positions match TRBD2. The germline V gene has CDR1 DFQATT and CDR2 SNEGSKA (reference sequence). Unmatched junction bases numbered 6, after V lost 6 bases and J lost 4 bases. This CDR3 contains 15 residues. The CDR3, as DNA: TGCAGTGCCCGCGGGACTAGCGGGAAATACAATGAGCAGTTCTTC. This translates into CSARGTSGKYNEQFF.

Many counts were recorded for this clonotype. The chain uses TRBV19 and TRBJ2-1; the match to TRBD2 covers 9 bases. Germline V gives CDR1 LNHDA, CDR2 SQIVND (reference sequence). The junction had 8 bases not matched to a gene; V was cut back by 4 bases and J by 7 bases. The CDR3 has 15 residues. CDR3 nucleotide sequence: TGTGCCAGTAGTAGAAGCGGGAGGCACGGTAATGAGCAGTTCTTC. Translated, it gives CASSRSGRHGNEQFF.

This clonotype came up many times. The V call is TRBV2, the J call TRBJ2-5; D gene unclear. The CDR3 has 11 residues. From germline, CDR1 is SNHLY and CDR2 FYNNEI. The ends were cut back, 3 bases at V and 7 bases at J, with 6 bases in the middle. CDR3 sequence (DNA): TGTGCCAGCAGTGAGGCCTCGACCCAGTACTTC. Translation gives CASSEASTQYF.

There are a few counts of this clonotype. The chain carries TRBV19 and TRBJ2-1; 11 positions match TRBD1. This CDR3 is built from 17 residues. CDR1 and CDR2 from the germline V gene are LNHDA and SQIVND (reference sequence). The V segment lost 11 bases and the J segment 4 bases; nucleotides outside the gene matches: 16. The CDR3: CAGDRGDWETGYNEQFF. CDR3 coding DNA: TGTGCCGGGGACAGGGGGGATTGGGAGACCGGATACAATGAGCAGTTCTTC.

This clonotype was detected ten times or more. The V gene is TRBV5-1, the J gene TRBJ2-3, with 9 bases that match TRBD2. V was pared by 3 bases and J by 7 bases, with 9 bases of the junction left unmatched. Germline V gene sequence: CDR1 SGHRS, CDR2 YFSETQ. The CDR3 is made up of 15 amino acids. Here the CDR3 reads CASSSMPGLAYTQYF. DNA for the CDR3: TGCGCCAGCAGCTCAATGCCGGGACTAGCATATACGCAGTATTTT. The full variable domain, its missing parts supplied by reference TRBV5-1 and TRBJ2-3, is KAGVTQTPRYLIKTRGQQVTLSCSPISGHRSVSWYQQTPGQGLQFLFEYFSETQRNKGNFPGRFSGRQFSNSRSEMNVSTLELGDSALYLCASSSMPGLAYTQYFGPGTRLTVL.

This chain connects TRBV20-1 to TRBJ2-1, with 13 bases matching TRBD2. In germline, CDR1 is DFQATT, CDR2 SNEGSKA (reference sequence). V was pared by 6 bases and J by 8 bases, with 13 bases of the junction left unmatched. The CDR3 has 16 residues. CDR3 coding DNA: TGCAGTGCCCCCGGGACCGGGACTAGCGGGAACCATGAGCAGTTCTTC. This encodes CSAPGTGTSGNHEQFF.

This clonotype was observed many times. This chain uses TRBV20-1 with TRBJ2-5; 9 nucleotides line up with TRBD2. From germline, CDR1 is DFQATT and CDR2 SNEGSKA (reference sequence). Trimming took 4 bases from V and 4 from J; bases not matched to a gene: 4. This CDR3 has 13 residues. The CDR3 loop reads CSANLLAGETQYF. Here the CDR3 DNA reads TGCAGTGCTAACCTACTAGCGGGAGAGACCCAGTACTTC.

This chain uses TRBV24-1 with TRBJ2-7; TRBD2 matches 13 bases. J gave up 9 bases and V 6 bases, and 7 bases lay outside the gene matches. Looked up from germline, CDR1 is KGHDR and CDR2 is SFDVKD. The CDR3 extends over 14 amino acids. In DNA, the CDR3 is TGTGCCACCAGTCCCGGGACTAGCGGGACAGCGCAGTACTTC. As protein: CATSPGTSGTAQYF.

This clonotype was recorded many times. The rearrangement links TRBV12-3 or TRBV12-4 to TRBJ1-2, with D uncertain. V was shortened by 4 bases and J by 5 bases, with 11 bases between the two germline ends. The CDR3 is 13 amino acids. CDR3 amino acids: CASSSGPTYGYTF. The CDR3 region has the DNA TGTGCCAGCAGTTCCGGACCTACGTATGGCTACACCTTC.

In this sample, this clonotype turned up many times. The V call is TRBV4-1, the J call TRBJ1-1; D perhaps matches TRBD1 (5 bases). This CDR3 contains 16 residues. Germline V gene sequence: CDR1 MGHRA, CDR2 YSYEKL. V gave up 0 bases and J gave up 3 bases, with 14 bases separating them. Here the CDR3 DNA reads TGCGCCAGCAGCCAAGATAGGGCAGGGAGGGACACTGAAGCTTTCTTT. This codes for CASSQDRAGRDTEAFF.

This clonotype has ten or more counts. The gene calls are TRBV2 and TRBJ2-2; D not certain. CDR1 and CDR2 (germline): SNHLY, FYNNEI. Trimming took off 7 bases at V and 0 bases at J, with 6 bases between the two ends. The CDR3 is 13 amino acids. CDR3 bases: TGTGCCAGCAAGGGTACGAACACCGGGGAGCTGTTTTTT. This codes for CASKGTNTGELFF.

V and J are TRBV3-1 and TRBJ2-2; 8 nucleotides agree with TRBD2. V dropped 4 bases and J dropped 16; count of bases not matched to a gene: 20. Looked up from germline, CDR1 is LGHDT and CDR2 is YNNKEL (reference sequence). The CDR3 spans 16 residues. The CDR3 DNA sequence: TGTGCCAGCAGCCCCGCAACTAGCGGAGTGGGCGGGGGGCCGTTTTTT. Its translation is CASSPATSGVGGGPFF.

This clonotype showed up many times. The chain is built from TRBV30 and TRBJ2-2; D remains unclear. Trimming took 0 bases from V and 8 from J, leaving 16 bases between them. Germline V gene lookup returns CDR1 GTSNPN and CDR2 SVGIG (reference sequence). The CDR3 runs to 15 residues. CDR3 sequence reads: CAWSVAPHVDGELFF. In DNA, the CDR3 is TGTGCCTGGAGTGTAGCCCCCCACGTTGATGGGGAGCTGTTTTTT.

This clonotype was seen a handful of times. The chain combines TRBV19 with TRBJ1-5; 9 bases fit TRBD1. With 4 bases clipped from V and 6 bases from J, the junction kept 10 bases outside the gene matches. Germline loops: CDR1 LNHDA, CDR2 SQIVND (reference sequence). There are 16 residues in the CDR3. CDR3 region: CASSTPLTGGSQPQHF. The CDR3 DNA is TGTGCCAGTAGTACCCCCCTGACAGGGGGTTCTCAGCCCCAGCATTTT. Looking up the rest from reference TRBV19 and TRBJ1-5 gives the full variable domain: DGGITQSPKYLFRKEGQNVTLSCEQNLNHDAMYWYRQDPGQGLRLIYYSQIVNDFQKGDIAEGYSVSREKKESFPLTVTSAQKNPTAFYLCASSTPLTGGSQPQHFGDGTRLSIL.

This clonotype has at least ten counts. The V call is TRBV5-1, the J call TRBJ1-1, with D possibly TRBD1 on 6 matching bases. The CDR3 covers 13 residues. The germline CDR1 and CDR2 sequences are SGHRS and YFSETQ. V shed 3 bases and J shed 7 bases, with 13 bases lying between them. The CDR3 region has the DNA TGCGCCAGCAGCTATCGACAGGAGGATGAAGCTTTCTTT. Translation gives CASSYRQEDEAFF.

This sequence joins TRBV29-1 and TRBJ2-7, with D uncertain. Trimming took 0 bases from V and 0 from J, leaving 3 bases between them. The CDR3 length is 12 residues. The germline gives CDR1 SQVTM, CDR2 ANQGSEA. CDR3 DNA sequence: TGCAGCGTTGAAGAAAGCTCCTACGAGCAGTACTTC. Translation gives CSVEESSYEQYF.

This clonotype was seen ten or more times. The rearrangement links TRBV12-3 or TRBV12-4 to TRBJ1-5; TRBD1 is a possible D gene (6 bases). The V gene lost 4 bases and the J gene lost 3 bases, with 13 bases spanning the gap. This CDR3 region has 15 residues. The CDR3 loop is CASSWGGQVNQPQHF. The CDR3, as DNA: TGTGCCAGCAGTTGGGGGGGGCAAGTCAATCAGCCCCAGCATTTT.

This clonotype came up many times. The V and J genes are TRBV19 and TRBJ1-5; D gene ambiguous. The CDR3 runs to 15 residues. The V and J ends lost 0 bases and 7 bases respectively, with 13 bases between them. Germline loops: CDR1 LNHDA, CDR2 SQIVND (reference sequence). CDR3 sequence (DNA): TGTGCCAGTAGTATAGATGTCAGGACCATACAGCCCCAGCATTTT. Translated, it gives CASSIDVRTIQPQHF. Full variable domain (rest looked up from reference TRBV19 and TRBJ1-5): DGGITQSPKYLFRKEGQNVTLSCEQNLNHDAMYWYRQDPGQGLRLIYYSQIVNDFQKGDIAEGYSVSREKKESFPLTVTSAQKNPTAFYLCASSIDVRTIQPQHFGDGTRLSIL.

The chain carries TRBV28 and TRBJ2-7, with D tentatively TRBD1 or TRBD2 (5 bases each). The J call may be in error: the DNA end matches TRBJ2-1 better. CDR3 length: 15 amino acids. Germline lookup yields CDR1 MDHEN and CDR2 SYDVKM. CDR3 DNA: TGTGCCAGCGGGACGGCGCTCCCTTTTATCTACGAGCAGTTCTTC. It encodes CASGTALPFIYEQFF.